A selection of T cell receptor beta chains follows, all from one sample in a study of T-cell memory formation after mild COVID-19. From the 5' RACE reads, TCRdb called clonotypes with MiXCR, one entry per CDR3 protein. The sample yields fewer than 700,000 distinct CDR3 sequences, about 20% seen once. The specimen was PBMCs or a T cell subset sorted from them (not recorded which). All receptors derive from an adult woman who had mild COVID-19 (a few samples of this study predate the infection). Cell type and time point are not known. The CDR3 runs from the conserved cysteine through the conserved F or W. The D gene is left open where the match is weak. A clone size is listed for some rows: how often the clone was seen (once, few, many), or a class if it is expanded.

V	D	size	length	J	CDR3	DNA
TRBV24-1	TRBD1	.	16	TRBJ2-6	CATSDGTASGANVLTF	TGTGCCACCAGTGATGGGACAGCTTCTGGGGCCAACGTCCTGACTTTC
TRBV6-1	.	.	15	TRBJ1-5	CASSEARVRGQPQHF	TGTGCCAGCAGTGAAGCGCGGGTTCGGGGTCAGCCCCAGCATTTT
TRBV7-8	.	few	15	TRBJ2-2	CASPVQGSNTGELFF	TGTGCCAGCCCCGTTCAGGGTTCGAACACCGGGGAGCTGTTTTTT
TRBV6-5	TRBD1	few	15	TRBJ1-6	CASSYDRAGDSPLHF	TGTGCCAGCAGTTACGACAGGGCGGGGGATTCACCCCTCCACTTT
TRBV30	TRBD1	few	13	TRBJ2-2	CAWSYRGSGELFF	TGTGCCTGGAGTTACAGGGGGTCCGGGGAGCTGTTTTTT
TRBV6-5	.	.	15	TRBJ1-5	CASSYSGLGNQPQHF	TGTGCCAGCAGTTACTCAGGGCTGGGAAATCAGCCCCAGCATTTT
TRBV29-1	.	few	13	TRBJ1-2	CSVYRVYSDGYTF	TGCAGCGTTTACAGGGTTTATTCGGATGGCTACACCTTC
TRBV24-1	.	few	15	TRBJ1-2	CATSGPGDISYGYTF	TGTGCCACCAGTGGTCCCGGCGACATAAGCTATGGCTACACCTTC
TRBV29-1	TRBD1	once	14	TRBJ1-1	CSVSGTGLDTEAFF	TGCAGCGTATCCGGGACAGGGCTGGACACTGAAGCTTTCTTT
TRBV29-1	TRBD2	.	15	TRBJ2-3	CSVWTSGDLTDTQYF	TGCAGCGTTTGGACTAGCGGAGACCTCACAGATACGCAGTATTTT
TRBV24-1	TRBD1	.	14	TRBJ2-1	CATSERTGNNEQFF	TGTGCCACCAGCGAGAGGACAGGGAACAATGAGCAGTTCTTC
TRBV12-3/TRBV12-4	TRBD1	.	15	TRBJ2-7	CASSLWGQGAHEQYF	TGTGCCAGCAGTTTATGGGGACAGGGGGCCCACGAGCAGTACTTC
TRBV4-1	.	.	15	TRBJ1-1	CASSSPEGLNTEAFF	TGCGCCAGCAGCTCACCAGAGGGGTTGAACACTGAAGCTTTCTTT